This entry concerns a single TCR beta chain. Its cognate antigen is unknown. The data were taken from a study of shared clonotypes between healthy human individuals. Overall study: Used for every donor were three CD4 naive, three CD4 memory, two CD8 naive and one CD8 memory plate. Overall study findings and caveats: With a few donors compared, around 5% of naive CD4 clonotypes were shared. Non-shared clonotypes displayed generation probabilities falling below those of clonotypes present in all four donors.

For each subset, genomic DNA was distributed in equal portions over several immunoSEQ plates. TCRdb's table, derived via immunoSEQ multiplex PCR, lists solely in-frame clones and lacks some. This sample carries roughly 2.5 million clones, around 94% of them seen once, and the ten largest clones take about 0.13%. This CDR3 is built from 15 residues. The germline CDR1 and CDR2 sequences are SGHRS and YFSETQ. Trimming shortened V by 2 bases and J by 2 bases, and 14 bases separated the two germline ends. V and J are TRBV5-1 and TRBJ2-7; D is unclear. The source is a young man in good health. The sequencing input was naive CD4+ T cells sorted from blood. Subset meaning: CD45RA+ positively selected. In DNA form, the CDR3 reads TGCGCCAGCAGCTTTTCGACGGACCGTACCTACGAGCAGTACTTC. Its translation: CASSFSTDRTYEQYF.